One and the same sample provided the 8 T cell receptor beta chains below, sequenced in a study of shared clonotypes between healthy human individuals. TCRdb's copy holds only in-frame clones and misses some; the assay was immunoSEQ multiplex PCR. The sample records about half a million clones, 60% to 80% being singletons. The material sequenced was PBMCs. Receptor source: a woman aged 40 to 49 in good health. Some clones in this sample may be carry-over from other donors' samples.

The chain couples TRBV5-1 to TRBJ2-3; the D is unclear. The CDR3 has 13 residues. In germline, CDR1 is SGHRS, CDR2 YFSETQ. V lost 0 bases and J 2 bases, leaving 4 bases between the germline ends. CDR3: CASSLGNTDTQYF. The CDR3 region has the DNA TGCGCCAGCAGCTTGGGTAACACAGATACGCAGTATTTT. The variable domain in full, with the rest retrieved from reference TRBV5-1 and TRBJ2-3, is KAGVTQTPRYLIKTRGQQVTLSCSPISGHRSVSWYQQTPGQGLQFLFEYFSETQRNKGNFPGRFSGRQFSNSRSEMNVSTLELGDSALYLCASSLGNTDTQYFGPGTRLTVL.

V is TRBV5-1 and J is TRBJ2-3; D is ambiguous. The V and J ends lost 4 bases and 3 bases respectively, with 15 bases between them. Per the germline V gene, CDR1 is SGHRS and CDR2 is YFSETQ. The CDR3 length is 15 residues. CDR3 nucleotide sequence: TGCGCCAGCAGCCCGGCCTACTATATGACAGATACGCAGTATTTT. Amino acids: CASSPAYYMTDTQYF.

CDR3 region: CASSFPGLYGYTF. CDR3 coding DNA: TGTGCCAGCAGCTTTCCGGGACTTTATGGCTACACCTTC. The V call is TRBV7-2, the J call TRBJ1-2; tentative D call: TRBD1 (5 bases). The V gene lost 3 bases and the J gene lost 5 bases, with 10 bases spanning the gap. In germline, CDR1 is SGHTA, CDR2 FQGNSA. The CDR3 has 13 residues.

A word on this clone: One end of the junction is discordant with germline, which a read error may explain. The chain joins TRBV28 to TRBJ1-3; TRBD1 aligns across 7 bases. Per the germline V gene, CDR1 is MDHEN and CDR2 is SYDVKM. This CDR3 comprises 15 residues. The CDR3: CASNLGGYSGNTIYF. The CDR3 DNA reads TGTGCCAGCAATTTAGGGGGCTACTCTGGAAACACCATATATTTT.

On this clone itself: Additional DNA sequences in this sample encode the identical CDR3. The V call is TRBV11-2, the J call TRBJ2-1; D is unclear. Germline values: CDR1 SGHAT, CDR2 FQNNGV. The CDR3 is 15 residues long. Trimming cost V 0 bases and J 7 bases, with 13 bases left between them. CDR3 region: CASSLDRASGNEQFF. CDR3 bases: TGTGCCAGCAGCTTAGATCGGGCAAGTGGGAATGAGCAGTTCTTC. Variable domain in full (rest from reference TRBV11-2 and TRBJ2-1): EAGVAQSPRYKIIEKRQSVAFWCNPISGHATLYWYQQILGQGPKLLIQFQNNGVVDDSQLPKDRFSAERLKGVDSTLKIQPAKLEDSAVYLCASSLDRASGNEQFFGPGTRLTVL.

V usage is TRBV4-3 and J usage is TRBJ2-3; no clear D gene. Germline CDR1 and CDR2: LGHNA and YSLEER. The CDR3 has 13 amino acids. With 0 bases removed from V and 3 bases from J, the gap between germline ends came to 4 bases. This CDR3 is CASSQEGTDTQYF. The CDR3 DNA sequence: TGCGCCAGCAGCCAAGAAGGTACAGATACGCAGTATTTT.

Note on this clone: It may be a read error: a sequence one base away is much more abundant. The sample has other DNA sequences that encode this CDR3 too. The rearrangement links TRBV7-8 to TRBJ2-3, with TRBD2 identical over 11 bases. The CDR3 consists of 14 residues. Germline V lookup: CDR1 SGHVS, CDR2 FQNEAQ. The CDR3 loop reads CASSISGRADTQYF. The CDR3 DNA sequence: TGTGCCAGCAGCATTAGCGGGAGGGCAGATACGCAGTACTTT.

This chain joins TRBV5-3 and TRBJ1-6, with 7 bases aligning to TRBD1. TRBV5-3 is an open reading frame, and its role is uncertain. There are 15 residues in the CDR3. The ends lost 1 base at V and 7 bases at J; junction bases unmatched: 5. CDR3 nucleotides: TGTGCCAGAAGCTTGCGAGGGGGCATAAATTCACCCCTCCACTTT. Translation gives CARSLRGGINSPLHF.